The subject of this entry is one T cell receptor beta chain. The antigen is unknown. This record belongs to a study of OX40 agonist ivuxolimab in advanced cancers. Overall study: At approximately 83% male, the cohort had a mean age of about 60 years, ranging from about 20 to 80. About 44% of patients had received prior checkpoint inhibitor therapy. The study, taken as a whole, reports: The authors also found low normalized T-cell clonal expansion in some nonresponders. There were, on average, more expanded clones in CD8+ T cells than in CD4+.

Only in-frame clones appear in the TCRdb table, and some are missing; sequencing was by immunoSEQ multiplex PCR. Of some 100,000 clones listed, less than 95% were seen once; the top ten hold around 0.31%. The trim removed 6 bases at V and 1 base at J, leaving 9 bases unmatched. CDR1 is KGHSH, CDR2 LQKENI, per germline. This CDR3 contains 17 residues. Sequencing was performed on CD4+ or CD8+ T cells sorted from blood, taken in a trial of the OX40 agonist ivuxolimab. This receptor was identified in an adult with an advanced solid tumor such as melanoma, head and neck, liver or kidney cancer. V and J are TRBV18 and TRBJ2-1; TRBD2 matches 10 bases. CDR3 sequence (DNA): TGTGCCAGCTCGCAGACTAGCGGGCCTTCATCCTACAATGAGCAGTTCTTC. Translated, it gives CASSQTSGPSSYNEQFF.